Below, one TCR beta chain is given with its context. Antigen specificity is unknown. The CDR3 extends over 15 amino acids. J gave up 0 bases and V 6 bases, and 3 bases lay outside the gene matches. Germline V lookup: CDR1 ENHRY, CDR2 SYGVKD. This specimen comes from a study of OX40 agonist ivuxolimab in advanced cancers. Study overall: Prior checkpoint blockade (anti-PD-1, anti-PD-L1 or anti-CTLA-4) was permitted; about 40% had it.

General study points: On average, CD8+ T cells showed a greater number of expanded clones than CD4+.

The repertoire was sequenced with immunoSEQ multiplex PCR; TCRdb's copy has only in-frame clones and lacks some. The sample has about 50,000 clones, around 87% seen once. The source material was CD4+ or CD8+ T cells sorted from blood, sampled in a trial of the OX40 agonist ivuxolimab. The sequence was obtained from an adult with an advanced solid tumor such as melanoma, head and neck, liver or kidney cancer. This chain uses TRBV10-3 with TRBJ2-5; TRBD2 agrees at 11 bases. CDR3 in DNA: TGTGCCATCAGGTCTAGCGGGGGGAACCAAGAGACCCAGTACTTC. It is translated as CAIRSSGGNQETQYF.